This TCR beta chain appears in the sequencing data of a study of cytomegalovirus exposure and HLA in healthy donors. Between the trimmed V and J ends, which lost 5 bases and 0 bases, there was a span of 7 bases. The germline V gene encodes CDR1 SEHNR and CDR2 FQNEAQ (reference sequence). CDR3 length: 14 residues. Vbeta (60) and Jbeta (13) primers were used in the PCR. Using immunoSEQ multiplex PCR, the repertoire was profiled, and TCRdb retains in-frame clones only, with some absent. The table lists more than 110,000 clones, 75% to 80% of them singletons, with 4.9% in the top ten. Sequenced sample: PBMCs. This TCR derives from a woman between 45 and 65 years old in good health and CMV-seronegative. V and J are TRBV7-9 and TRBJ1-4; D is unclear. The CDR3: CASSRVATNEKLFF. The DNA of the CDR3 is TGTGCCAGCAGCCGCGTCGCAACTAATGAAAAACTGTTTTTT.